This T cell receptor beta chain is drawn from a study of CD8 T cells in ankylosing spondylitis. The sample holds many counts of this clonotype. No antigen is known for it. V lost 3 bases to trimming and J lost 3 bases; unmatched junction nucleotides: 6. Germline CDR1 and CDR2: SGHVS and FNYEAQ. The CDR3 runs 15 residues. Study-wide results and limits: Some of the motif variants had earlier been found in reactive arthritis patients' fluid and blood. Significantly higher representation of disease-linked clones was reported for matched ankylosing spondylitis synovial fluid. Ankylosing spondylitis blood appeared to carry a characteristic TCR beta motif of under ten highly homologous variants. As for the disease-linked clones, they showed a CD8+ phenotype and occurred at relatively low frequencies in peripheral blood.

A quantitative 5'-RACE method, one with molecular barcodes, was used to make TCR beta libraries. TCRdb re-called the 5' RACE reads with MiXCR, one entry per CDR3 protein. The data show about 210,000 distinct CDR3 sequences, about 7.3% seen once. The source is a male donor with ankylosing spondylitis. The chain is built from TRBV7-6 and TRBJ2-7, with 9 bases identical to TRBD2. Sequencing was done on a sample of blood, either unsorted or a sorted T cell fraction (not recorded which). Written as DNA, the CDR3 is TGTGCCAGCAGCTTTAAGGCGGGGGGGAGCTACGAGCAGTACTTC. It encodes CASSFKAGGSYEQYF.